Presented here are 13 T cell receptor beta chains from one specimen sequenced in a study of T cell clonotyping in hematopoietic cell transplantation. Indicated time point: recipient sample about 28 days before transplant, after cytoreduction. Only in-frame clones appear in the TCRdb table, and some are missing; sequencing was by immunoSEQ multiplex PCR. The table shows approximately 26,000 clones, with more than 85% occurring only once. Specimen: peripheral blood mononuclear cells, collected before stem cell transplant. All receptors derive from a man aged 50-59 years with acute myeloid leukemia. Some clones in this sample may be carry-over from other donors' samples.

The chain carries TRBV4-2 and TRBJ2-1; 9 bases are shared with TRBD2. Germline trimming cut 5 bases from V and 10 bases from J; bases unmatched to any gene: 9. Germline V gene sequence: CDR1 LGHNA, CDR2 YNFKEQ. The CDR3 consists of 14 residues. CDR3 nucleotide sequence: TGTGCCAGCAGCTTCCCTAGCGGGGTAATGGAGCAGTTCTTC. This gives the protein CASSFPSGVMEQFF.

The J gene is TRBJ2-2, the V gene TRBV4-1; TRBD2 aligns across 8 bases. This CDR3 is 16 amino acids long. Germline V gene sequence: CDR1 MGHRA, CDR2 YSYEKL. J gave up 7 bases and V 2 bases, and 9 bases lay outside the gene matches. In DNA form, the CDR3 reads TGCGCCAGCAGCCAATCCGGGGGGGGTGGAAACGGGGAGCTGTTTTTT. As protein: CASSQSGGGGNGELFF.

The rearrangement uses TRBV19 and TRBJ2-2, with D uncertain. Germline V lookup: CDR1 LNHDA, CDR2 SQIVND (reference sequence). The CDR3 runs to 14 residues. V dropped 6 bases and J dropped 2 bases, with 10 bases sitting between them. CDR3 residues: CASSPLQNTGELFF. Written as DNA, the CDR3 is TGTGCCAGTAGCCCCCTACAAAACACCGGGGAGCTGTTTTTT.

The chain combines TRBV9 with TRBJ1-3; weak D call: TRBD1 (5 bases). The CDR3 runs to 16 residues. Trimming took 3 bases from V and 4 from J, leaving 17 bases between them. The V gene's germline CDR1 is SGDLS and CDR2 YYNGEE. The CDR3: CASSAGDPGAGNTIYF. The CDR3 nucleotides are TGTGCCAGCAGCGCGGGGGACCCGGGCGCCGGAAACACCATATATTTT.

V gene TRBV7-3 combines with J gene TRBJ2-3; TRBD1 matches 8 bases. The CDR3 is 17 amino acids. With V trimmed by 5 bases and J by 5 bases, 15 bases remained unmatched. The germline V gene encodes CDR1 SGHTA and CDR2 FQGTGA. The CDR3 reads CASSARLTGTGQDTQYF. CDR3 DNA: TGTGCCAGCAGCGCCCGCCTAACCGGGACAGGTCAAGATACGCAGTATTTT.

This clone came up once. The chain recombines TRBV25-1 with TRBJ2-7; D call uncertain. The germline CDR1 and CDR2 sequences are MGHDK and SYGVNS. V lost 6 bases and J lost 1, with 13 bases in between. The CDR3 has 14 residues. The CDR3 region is CASSTLGYSYEQYF. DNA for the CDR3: TGTGCCAGCAGCACGCTGGGGTATTCCTACGAGCAGTACTTC.

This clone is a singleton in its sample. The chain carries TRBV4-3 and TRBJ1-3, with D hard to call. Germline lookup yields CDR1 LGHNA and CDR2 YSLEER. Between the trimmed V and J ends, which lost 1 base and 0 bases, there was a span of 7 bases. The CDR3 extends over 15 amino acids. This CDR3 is CASSQGPSSGNTIYF. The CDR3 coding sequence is TGCGCCAGCAGCCAAGGCCCGAGCTCTGGAAACACCATATATTTT.

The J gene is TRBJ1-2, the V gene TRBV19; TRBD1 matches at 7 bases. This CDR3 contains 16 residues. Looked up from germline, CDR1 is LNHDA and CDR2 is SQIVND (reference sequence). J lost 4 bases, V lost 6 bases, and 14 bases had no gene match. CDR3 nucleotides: TGTGCCAGTAGGCCATCCTCCTTTGACAGGGTCTATGGCTACACCTTC. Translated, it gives CASRPSSFDRVYGYTF.

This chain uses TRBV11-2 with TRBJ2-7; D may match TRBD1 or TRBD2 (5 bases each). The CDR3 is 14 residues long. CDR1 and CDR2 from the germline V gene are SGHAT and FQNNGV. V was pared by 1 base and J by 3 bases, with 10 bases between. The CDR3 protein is CASSLGERGYEQYF. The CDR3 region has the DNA TGTGCCAGCAGCTTAGGAGAGAGGGGCTACGAGCAGTACTTC.

The CDR3 region has the DNA TGTGCCAGCAGCTTTAATGGGGGGGACACTGAAGCTTTCTTT. It translates to CASSFNGGDTEAFF. This chain joins TRBV7-2 and TRBJ1-1; D might be TRBD1 (5 bases). V was clipped by 3 bases and J by 3 bases, with 11 bases between them. The CDR3 has 14 amino acids. Germline values: CDR1 SGHTA, CDR2 FQGNSA.

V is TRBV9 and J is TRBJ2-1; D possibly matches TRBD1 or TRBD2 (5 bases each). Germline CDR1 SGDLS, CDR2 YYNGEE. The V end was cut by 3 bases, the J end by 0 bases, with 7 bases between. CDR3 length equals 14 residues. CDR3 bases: TGTGCCAGCAGCGGGGGGAGCTCCTACAATGAGCAGTTCTTC. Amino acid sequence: CASSGGSSYNEQFF.

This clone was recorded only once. The CDR3 here is CAGGREGRNEQFF. CDR3 sequence (DNA): TGTGCCGGGGGGCGGGAGGGCCGCAATGAGCAGTTCTTC. The rearrangement links TRBV30 to TRBJ2-1; 9 nucleotides align to TRBD2. Germline trimming cut 8 bases from V and 6 bases from J; bases unmatched to any gene: 8. Per germline, CDR1 GTSNPN and CDR2 SVGIG (reference sequence). The CDR3 covers 13 residues. Using reference TRBV30 and TRBJ2-1 for the parts outside the CDR3, the full variable domain is SQTIHQWPATLVQPVGSPLSLECTVEGTSNPNLYWYRQAAGRGLQLLFYSVGIGQISSEVPQNLSASRPQDRQFILSSKKLLLSDSGFYLCAGGREGRNEQFFGPGTRLTVL.

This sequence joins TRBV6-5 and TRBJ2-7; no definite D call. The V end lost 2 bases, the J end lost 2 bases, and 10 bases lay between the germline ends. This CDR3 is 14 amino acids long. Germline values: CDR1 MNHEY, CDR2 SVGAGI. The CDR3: CASSYRIRAYEQYF. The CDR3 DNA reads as TGTGCCAGCAGTTACCGAATACGAGCCTACGAGCAGTACTTC.